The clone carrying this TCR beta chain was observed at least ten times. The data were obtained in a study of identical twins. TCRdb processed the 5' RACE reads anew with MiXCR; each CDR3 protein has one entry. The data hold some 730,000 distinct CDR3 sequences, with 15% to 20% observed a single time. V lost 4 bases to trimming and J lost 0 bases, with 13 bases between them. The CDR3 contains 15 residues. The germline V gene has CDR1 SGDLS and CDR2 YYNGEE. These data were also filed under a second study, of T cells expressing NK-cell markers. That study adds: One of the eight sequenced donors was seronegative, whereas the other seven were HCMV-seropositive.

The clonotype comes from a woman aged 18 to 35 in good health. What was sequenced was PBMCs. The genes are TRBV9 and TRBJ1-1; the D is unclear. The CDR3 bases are TGTGCCAGCAGCCCAAGTCCGGGAATGAACACTGAAGCTTTCTTT. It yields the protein CASSPSPGMNTEAFF. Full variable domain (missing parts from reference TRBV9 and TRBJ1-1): DSGVTQTPKHLITATGQRVTLRCSPRSGDLSVYWYQQSLDQGLQFLIQYYNGEERAKGNILERFSAQQFPDLHSELNLSSLELGDSALYFCASSPSPGMNTEAFFGQGTRLTVV.